A single sample gave rise to the 5 T cell receptor beta chains below, sequenced in a study of radiotherapy plus CTLA-4 blockade in lung cancer. The protocol was immunoSEQ multiplex PCR, while the TCRdb copy is restricted to in-frame clones and leaves out a portion. The sample holds around 110,000 clones; 81% are singletons and the top ten take 3.3%. Source: peripheral blood, taken from a patient treated with radiotherapy plus ipilimumab. All receptors come from a human donor with non-small cell lung cancer that progressed on radiotherapy plus ipilimumab. Some clones in this sample may be carry-over from other donors' samples.

The chain recombines TRBV4-3 with TRBJ1-4; a possible D gene is TRBD1 (5 bases). Trimming stripped 4 bases from V and 0 bases from J, with 9 bases between. The CDR3 sequence is 15 residues long. Germline V CDR1 and CDR2: LGHNA, YSLEER. The CDR3 nucleotides read TGCGCCAGCAGCCGGGGGATTTCAACTAATGAAAAACTGTTTTTT. It specifies CASSRGISTNEKLFF.

The rearrangement links TRBV2 to TRBJ2-7; TRBD1 matches 10 bases. Trimming cost V 6 bases and J 5 bases; bases outside gene matches: 1. Germline CDR1 and CDR2: SNHLY and FYNNEI. The CDR3 spans 12 residues. CDR3 in amino acids: CASRDRGNEQYF. In nucleotides, the CDR3 is TGTGCCAGCAGGGACAGGGGGAACGAGCAGTACTTC. Drawing the rest from reference TRBV2 and TRBJ2-7, the complete variable domain is EPEVTQTPSHQVTQMGQEVILRCVPISNHLYFYWYRQILGQKVEFLVSFYNNEISEKSEIFDDQFSVERPDGSNFTLKIRSTKLEDSAMYFCASRDRGNEQYFGPGTRLTVT.

The chain is built from TRBV14 and TRBJ2-2; D call uncertain. CDR1 and CDR2 (germline): SGHDN, FVKESK. V was trimmed by 1 base and J by 3 bases, leaving 6 bases between them. The CDR3 runs 14 residues. CDR3 sequence: CASSQGRYTGELFF. CDR3 sequence (DNA): TGTGCCAGCAGCCAAGGCAGATACACCGGGGAGCTGTTTTTT.

The rearrangement uses TRBV7-8 and TRBJ2-4; no definite D call. The V gene lost 1 base and the J gene lost 9 bases, with 10 bases spanning the gap. CDR1 is SGHVS, CDR2 FQNEAQ, per germline. The CDR3 contains 13 residues. CDR3: CASSLVGFGIQYF. CDR3 nucleotides: TGTGCCAGCAGCTTAGTCGGGTTTGGCATTCAGTACTTC.

This clone occurred once. The chain's CDR3 is CATHGQGAGEQYF. Here the CDR3 DNA reads TGTGCCACACACGGACAGGGGGCGGGCGAGCAGTACTTC. This chain links TRBV19 with TRBJ2-7; 11 bases agree with TRBD1. CDR1 is LNHDA, CDR2 SQIVND, per germline (reference sequence). V gave up 10 bases and J gave up 6 bases; unmatched junction bases: 8. This CDR3 is built from 13 residues.